These T cell receptor beta chains were read from a single sample in a study of control samples from healthy donors and cancer patients. Measured with immunoSEQ multiplex PCR; TCRdb has only the in-frame clones, and not every one. The sample lists 35,000 to 45,000 clones, roughly 90% occurring once. The sequenced sample was PBMCs. The receptors were gathered from a woman aged 40 to 55 with head and neck cancer. Both conserved end residues are part of each CDR3. The D gene is left open where the match is weak. For some rows the clone size is stated as once, few or many, or as a class when expanded; others skip it.

.	TRBV5-1	.	TRBJ1-1	TGCGCCAGCAGCATTACAGGTGCGGACACTGAAGCTTTCTTT	CASSITGADTEAFF
once	TRBV27	TRBD1	TRBJ2-2	TGTGCCAGCAGCTACGGGACAGGGGCACCCGGGGAGCTGTTTTTT	CASSYGTGAPGELFF
.	TRBV30	TRBD2	TRBJ2-1	TGTGCCTGGAGTGTACTCCAAAGTGGGAGGGCCTTTGGTGAGCAGTTCTTC	CAWSVLQSGRAFGEQFF
.	TRBV2	.	TRBJ1-2	TGTGCCAGCACCGAAGGGGCAGACTATGGCTACACCTTC	CASTEGADYGYTF
once	TRBV11-2	.	TRBJ1-2	TGTGCCAGCAGCGAGGCTAACTATGGCTACACCTTC	CASSEANYGYTF
once	TRBV5-1	TRBD1	TRBJ1-3	TGCGCCAGCAGGGGACAGGGAGACAGAAACACCATATATTTT	CASRGQGDRNTIYF
once	TRBV12-3/TRBV12-4	.	TRBJ1-1	TGTGCCAGCAGTTCCATTGGGACAGAAGCTTTCTTT	CASSSIGTEAFF
few	TRBV7-9	.	TRBJ2-7	TGTGCCAGCAGACCTCGATTCTCTCTCGAGCAGTACTTC	CASRPRFSLEQYF
few	TRBV10-2	TRBD2	TRBJ2-1	TGCGCCAGCCGACTAGCGATCGCAAGTGAGCAGTTCTTC	CASRLAIASEQFF
.	TRBV6-5	.	TRBJ2-5	TGTGCCAGCAGAACCGGGAACATCGGCGGAGAGACCCAGTACTTC	CASRTGNIGGETQYF
.	TRBV27	TRBD2	TRBJ2-4	TGTGCCAGCTGTCGGGGGGTAGCCAAAAACATTCAGTACTTC	CASCRGVAKNIQYF
.	TRBV6-6	.	TRBJ2-7	TGTGCCAGCAGCACCATTGAGGAGCAGTACTTC	CASSTIEEQYF
.	TRBV6-6	TRBD1	TRBJ1-3	TGTGCCAGCACCGTTGACAGGGCGACTGGAAACACCATATATTTT	CASTVDRATGNTIYF
.	TRBV7-9	TRBD2	TRBJ2-7	TGTGCCAGCAGCCCTCATGGGCGGGGGAACGAGCAGTACTTC	CASSPHGRGNEQYF
.	TRBV18	.	TRBJ1-2	TGTGCCAGCTCACCCCAAAGTTCAGGAGGTTCAGCTAACTGTGGCTACACCTTC	CASSPQSSGGSANCGYTF
.	TRBV5-1	TRBD2	TRBJ2-1	TGCGCCAGCAGCTTGGGTGGGACTAGCGACAATGAGCAGTTCTTC	CASSLGGTSDNEQFF
.	TRBV28	TRBD2	TRBJ2-7	TGTGCCAGCAGTTTATTGGCTAGCGGCTACGAGCAGTACTTC	CASSLLASGYEQYF
.	TRBV3-1/TRBV3-2	TRBD1	TRBJ1-4	TGTGCCAGCAGCCCGGGACAGGGGGGTGAAAAACTGTTTTTT	CASSPGQGGEKLFF
.	TRBV15	.	TRBJ2-7	TGTGCCACCAGCAGAGAGGTCAGATTGTACGAGCAGTACTTC	CATSREVRLYEQYF
.	TRBV6-5	.	TRBJ1-2	TGTGCCAGCAGTCCAGACAGGCCGTCCCTCTATGGCTACACCTTC	CASSPDRPSLYGYTF
.	TRBV7-9	TRBD2	TRBJ2-7	TGTGCCAGCAGCAAACTAGCGGGAGGGCCCTACGAGCAGTACTTC	CASSKLAGGPYEQYF
.	TRBV7-9	.	TRBJ2-7	TGTGCCAGCAGCCCGCTGGCGGGGGCTTCTGGGGAGCAGTACTTC	CASSPLAGASGEQYF
.	TRBV18	.	TRBJ2-7	TGTGCCAGCTCACTTAGAAGGACAAGGAGCTCCTACGAGCAGTACTTC	CASSLRRTRSSYEQYF
.	TRBV29-1	.	TRBJ1-3	TGCAGCGTTTCAGGGGAGGGTGGAAACACCATATATTTT	CSVSGEGGNTIYF
.	TRBV3-1/TRBV3-2	TRBD1	TRBJ1-5	TGTGCCAGCAGCGATCGGGACAGGGGCTACAATCAGCCCCAGCATTTT	CASSDRDRGYNQPQHF
.	TRBV5-6	TRBD2	TRBJ2-5	TGTGCCAGCAGCCCGATTCTGACTAGCGGGGGGCGGGAGACCCAGTACTTC	CASSPILTSGGRETQYF
once	TRBV4-1	TRBD2	TRBJ2-1	TGCGCCAGCAGCACCCGGACTGGCGGGAGGCATCCAAGTGAGCAGTTCTTC	CASSTRTGGRHPSEQFF
few	TRBV2	.	TRBJ2-1	TGTGCCAGCAACGGACGGATCTACAATGAGCAGTTCTTC	CASNGRIYNEQFF
.	TRBV12-3/TRBV12-4	.	TRBJ2-7	TGTGCCAGCAGTTTGGGTGTGGCCTACGAGCAGTACTTC	CASSLGVAYEQYF
.	TRBV3-1/TRBV3-2	TRBD2	TRBJ2-2	TGTGCCAGCAGCCCTAACCGACTAGCGGGGGACACCGGGGAGCTGTTTTTT	CASSPNRLAGDTGELFF
.	TRBV19	.	TRBJ2-5	TGTGCCAGTAGTATAGGGCAGGGGCAGACCCCAGAGACCCAGTACTTC	CASSIGQGQTPETQYF
.	TRBV6-5	.	TRBJ1-1	TGTGCCAGCTCGCGGGGGAACACTGAAGCTTTCTTT	CASSRGNTEAFF
.	TRBV11-2	.	TRBJ1-1	TGTGCCAGCAGTTTGCGACTCAACACTGAAGCTTTCTTT	CASSLRLNTEAFF
few	TRBV27	.	TRBJ1-1	TGTGCCAGCACCTGGGACGCTTTGAGCACTGAAGCTTTCTTT	CASTWDALSTEAFF
.	TRBV6-5	.	TRBJ1-1	TGTGCCAGCAGTTGGAGTCTCGGCAGGGGAACTGAAGCTTTCTTT	CASSWSLGRGTEAFF
.	TRBV5-1	TRBD1	TRBJ1-6	TGCGCCAGCAGCTTGTTGGGGACAGGGGGGAGTTCACCCCTCCACTTT	CASSLLGTGGSSPLHF
.	TRBV4-2	TRBD2	TRBJ2-3	TGTGCCAGCAGCCAAGAGCGGGGGGGCGCAGATACGCAGTATTTT	CASSQERGGADTQYF